This TCR beta chain was obtained from a study of Graves' ophthalmopathy and Graves' hyperthyroidism. Whole-study context: Peripheral blood was obtained at first diagnosis, ahead of any treatment. Regarding the study as a whole: Blood contained most expanded thyroid clonotypes exceeding 0.001 frequency.

Uncontrolled infections, pregnancy, lactation or other autoimmune diseases led to patient exclusion. The PBMC fraction was derived from about 9.5 ml of fresh peripheral blood. Per the germline V gene, CDR1 is MNHNY and CDR2 is SVGAGI (reference sequence). CDR3 length: 13 residues. After removal of 8 bases from V and 5 bases from J, the junction contained 3 bases not matched to a gene. Regarding this clonotype: Its target is unknown.

CDR3 regions of TCR beta were amplified from RNA transcripts. RT-PCR in the first round used HTBI primers; a second-round multiplex PCR followed. TCRdb fed the multiplex PCR reads into MiXCR, producing one record per CDR3 protein. This table has about 240,000 distinct CDR3 sequences, approximately 42% appearing once. Sequencing input: peripheral blood. V usage is TRBV6-6 and J usage is TRBJ1-1, with 12 bases aligning to TRBD1. The sequence came from an adult man with Graves' ophthalmopathy. The CDR3 loop reads CASGTGGRTEAFF. The CDR3 bases are TGTGCCAGCGGGACAGGGGGCAGAACTGAAGCTTTCTTT.